These T cell receptor beta chains were read from a single sample in a study of tumor and adjacent non-tumor tissue in lung cancer. TCRdb itself ran the multiplex PCR reads through MiXCR, one entry per CDR3 protein. Altogether about 60,000 distinct CDR3 sequences are present, about 55% being singletons, with the ten largest covering around a third. Sequenced sample: distant non-tumor lung tissue. The receptors originated from a man aged 70-80 years with non-small cell lung cancer. Both conserved end residues are part of each CDR3. The D gene is left open where the match is weak. Expanded clones get a size class; other rows say once, few or many, or leave the size out.

-,TRBD2,TRBV14,TRBJ2-5,TGTGCCAGCAGCCAAGATCGGGGGCGGGGGGGCCTGAAGACCCAGTACTTC,CASSQDRGRGGLKTQYF
-,-,TRBV16,TRBJ1-4,TGTGCCAGCATCCAAAATGGTGGAACTAATGAAAAACCGTTTTTT,CASIQNGGTNEKPFF
-,-,TRBV11-1,TRBJ2-1,TGTGCCAGCAGCACTAGGCAGTTGGCTGGGAGAAAGAATGAGCAGTTGTTC,CASSTRQLAGRKNEQLF
many,-,TRBV29-1,TRBJ2-3,TGCAGCGTGGTGGGCCACACAGATACGCAGTATTTT,CSVVGHTDTQYF
-,-,TRBV21-1,TRBJ2-7,TGTGCCAGCAGCAAATTCTCGGGGTGGCGGTACTACGAGCAGTACTTC,CASSKFSGWRYYEQYF
few,TRBD2,TRBV2,TRBJ2-1,TGTGCCAGCAGCGATAGCGGGAGTGGTGAGCAGTTCTTC,CASSDSGSGEQFF
few,-,TRBV11-2,TRBJ2-6,TGTGCCAGCAGCCAAGCTGGGGCCAATGTCCTGGCTTTC,CASSQAGANVLAF
-,TRBD2,TRBV5-1,TRBJ2-3,TGCGCCAGCAGCGGGGGGGGTGTGGGGCCTACGCAGTATTTT,CASSGGGVGPTQYF
-,-,TRBV11-2,TRBJ2-3,TGTGCCAGCAGCCTAAATCAATGGGTGGGTGACACAGATACGCAATATTTT,CASSLNQWVGDTDTQYF
-,TRBD1,TRBV29-1,TRBJ1-5,TGCGGCGTAGACATCGGGACAGGGGGTTCGAGCAAACAGCCTCAGCATTTT,CGVDIGTGGSSKQPQHF
many,TRBD2,TRBV20-1,TRBJ2-1,TGCAGTGCTAGACAAGGACTAGCGAACAATGAGCAGTTCTTC,CSARQGLANNEQFF
-,-,TRBV11-3,TRBJ1-1,TGTGGCAGCTGCTTCAGGAGGAACACTGAAGCTTTCTTT,CGSCFRRNTEAFF
-,-,TRBV6-2/TRBV6-3,TRBJ1-1,TGTGCCAGCAGTCAGGGCACTGGAGCTTTCTTT,CASSQGTGAFF